A single sample is the source of the 9 T cell receptor beta chains below, sequenced in a study of blood T cell repertoires in COVID-19. Assay used: immunoSEQ multiplex PCR; TCRdb lists only in-frame clones, some missing. The data hold 250,000 to 350,000 clones, with around 84% observed a single time. Sequencing was done on a sample of peripheral blood. The receptors stem from a human donor with COVID-19, enrolled during active disease. The donor label of this sample is uncertain.

This chain joins TRBV27 and TRBJ2-6; 7 nucleotides agree with TRBD1. The germline CDR1 and CDR2 sequences are MNHEY and SMNVEV (reference sequence). The CDR3 has 17 residues. Trimming took 4 bases from V and 1 from J; bases not matched to a gene: 7. CDR3 sequence: CASSSQGVLSGANVLTF. In DNA form, the CDR3 reads TGTGCCAGCAGTTCCCAGGGGGTTCTTTCTGGGGCCAACGTCCTGACTTTC.

The DNA of the CDR3 is TGTGCCAGCAGCCACCGAACGGGAGGGGGTGGTGAAGCTTTCTTT. Protein sequence: CASSHRTGGGGEAFF. V gene TRBV14 combines with J gene TRBJ1-1, with a possible D match to TRBD1 (6 bases). The V gene's germline CDR1 is SGHDN and CDR2 FVKESK. V shed 3 bases and J shed 7 bases, with 18 bases lying between them. This CDR3 region has 15 residues. Based on the CDR3 plus reference TRBV14 and TRBJ1-1, the full variable domain is EAGVTQFPSHSVIEKGQTVTLRCDPISGHDNLYWYRRVMGKEIKFLLHFVKESKQDESGMPNNRFLAERTGGTYSTLKVQPAELEDSGVYFCASSHRTGGGGEAFFGQGTRLTVV.

The J gene is TRBJ2-3, the V gene TRBV5-5; TRBD2 matches at 7 bases. With 5 bases clipped from V and 0 bases from J, the junction kept 6 bases outside the gene matches. This CDR3 spans 15 amino acids. Germline assignment: CDR1 SGHKS and CDR2 YYEKEE (reference sequence). CDR3 sequence reads: CASSELAPSTDTQYF. The DNA for the CDR3 is TGTGCCAGCAGTGAACTAGCGCCTAGCACAGATACGCAGTATTTT.

The J gene is TRBJ1-4, the V gene TRBV21-1. TRBV21-1 is tagged as a pseudogene. This CDR3 comprises 14 residues. This chain's CDR3 is CASSKRGKMGKLFF. In DNA form, the CDR3 reads TGTGCCAGCAGCAAAAGAGGGAAGATGGGAAAACTGTTTTTT.

The chain recombines TRBV19 with TRBJ1-1; D perhaps matches TRBD1 (5 bases). Trimming shortened V by 5 bases and J by 1 base, and 14 bases separated the two germline ends. The CDR3 is made up of 15 amino acids. Germline V CDR1 and CDR2: LNHDA, SQIVND (reference sequence). CDR3 in amino acids: CASSPSRGGNTEAFF. CDR3 bases: TGTGCCAGTAGTCCGAGCCGGGGGGGGAACACTGAAGCTTTCTTT.

The chain couples TRBV28 to TRBJ2-7; 10 bases match TRBD2. The V gene end was trimmed by 3 bases and the J gene end by 6 bases; junction bases not matched to a gene: 11. Per germline, CDR1 MDHEN and CDR2 SYDVKM. The CDR3 has 16 residues. The CDR3 sequence: CASSLAIAGGKPEQYF. The CDR3 nucleotides are TGTGCCAGCAGTTTGGCGATAGCGGGAGGAAAGCCCGAGCAGTACTTC.

The genes are TRBV30 and TRBJ2-2, with TRBD1 matching over 9 bases. The CDR3 spans 14 residues. In germline, CDR1 is GTSNPN, CDR2 SVGIG (reference sequence). With 8 bases clipped from V and 0 bases from J, the junction kept 4 bases outside the gene matches. In nucleotides, the CDR3 is TGTGCCCGGGGACAGGGTACGAACACCGGGGAGCTGTTTTTT. Its translation: CARGQGTNTGELFF.

The gene calls are TRBV28 and TRBJ1-6, with D tentatively TRBD1 (5 bases). Germline CDR1 is MDHEN and CDR2 is SYDVKM. The CDR3 covers 14 residues. The V gene lost 6 bases and the J gene lost 8 bases, with 14 bases spanning the gap. The CDR3 here is CASSLGQKDSPLHF. CDR3 sequence (DNA): TGTGCCAGCAGCCTAGGACAAAAAGATTCACCCCTCCACTTT. Filled out from reference TRBV28 and TRBJ1-6, the complete variable domain reads DVKVTQSSRYLVKRTGEKVFLECVQDMDHENMFWYRQDPGLGLRLIYFSYDVKMKEKGDIPEGYSVSREKKERFSLILESASTNQTSMYLCASSLGQKDSPLHFGNGTRLTVT.

The V call is TRBV21-1, the J call TRBJ2-3; TRBD2 is taken as the D call from the table, unchecked against the DNA. TRBV21-1 is given as a pseudogene. This CDR3 has 15 amino acids. CDR3 amino acids: CASIEGGAPTDTQYF. In DNA form, the CDR3 reads TGTGCCAGCATCGAGGGGGGGGCTCCCACAGATACGCAGTATTTT.